This is a list of T cell receptor beta chains from one sample in a study of T cell repertoires in cytomegalovirus infection. MiXCR, run by TCRdb on the reads, gives a single entry per CDR3 protein. The table has over 450,000 distinct CDR3 sequences, 11% seen once; the top ten hold 10%. The sequenced material came from PBMCs. Receptors originate from a human donor in good health (CMV status not recorded). Some clones in this sample may be carry-over from other donors' samples. Both conserved end residues are part of each CDR3. A D gene is named only where the DNA matches it firmly. Not every row has a clone size; where given, it reads once, few, many or a size class.

CDR3aa: CASSFDRSGAEAFF
CDR3nt: TGTGCCAGCAGTTTTGACAGGTCAGGGGCTGAAGCTTTCTTT
abundance: many
len: 14
v_gene: TRBV12-3/TRBV12-4
j_gene: TRBJ1-1
d_gene: .

CDR3aa: CASGPGRQRTDTQYF
CDR3nt: TGTGCTAGTGGCCCAGGGAGGCAAAGAACAGATACGCAGTATTTT
abundance: many
len: 15
v_gene: TRBV12-5
j_gene: TRBJ2-3
d_gene: .

CDR3aa: CASSPPPGQGNEKLFF
CDR3nt: TGTGCCAGCAGTCCACCCCCGGGACAGGGTAATGAAAAACTGTTTTTT
abundance: .
len: 16
v_gene: TRBV28
j_gene: TRBJ1-4
d_gene: TRBD1

CDR3aa: CASSLRELFF
CDR3nt: TGTGCCAGCAGCTTGCGGGAGCTGTTTTTT
abundance: many
len: 10
v_gene: TRBV7-9
j_gene: TRBJ2-2
d_gene: .

CDR3aa: CASSFFGDGNTIYF
CDR3nt: TGTGCCAGCAGTTTTTTCGGGGACGGAAACACCATATATTTT
abundance: few
len: 14
v_gene: TRBV28
j_gene: TRBJ1-3
d_gene: .

CDR3aa: CASSSPQGLAGTYEQYF
CDR3nt: TGTGCCAGCAGTTCGCCCCAGGGACTAGCGGGAACCTACGAGCAGTACTTC
abundance: many
len: 17
v_gene: TRBV28
j_gene: TRBJ2-7
d_gene: TRBD2

CDR3aa: CASSEASGGARNEQFF
CDR3nt: TGTGCCAGCAGCGAAGCGAGCGGGGGGGCTCGCAATGAGCAGTTCTTC
abundance: many
len: 16
v_gene: TRBV5-4
j_gene: TRBJ2-1
d_gene: TRBD2

CDR3aa: CASRPPILYQETQYF
CDR3nt: TGTGCCAGCAGACCTCCCATTTTGTACCAAGAGACCCAGTACTTC
abundance: many
len: 15
v_gene: TRBV6-1
j_gene: TRBJ2-5
d_gene: .

CDR3aa: CASSSSGQGHTEAFF
CDR3nt: TGTGCCAGCAGCTCCTCGGGGCAGGGACACACTGAAGCTTTCTTT
abundance: many
len: 15
v_gene: TRBV7-3
j_gene: TRBJ1-1
d_gene: .

CDR3aa: CASSFSGGNTGELFF
CDR3nt: TGTGCCAGCAGTTTTAGCGGGGGGAACACCGGGGAGCTGTTTTTT
abundance: many
len: 15
v_gene: TRBV7-2
j_gene: TRBJ2-2
d_gene: TRBD2

CDR3aa: CASSPRYRGAWQPQHF
CDR3nt: TGTGCCAGCAGTCCCCGATATAGGGGGGCGTGGCAGCCCCAGCATTTT
abundance: .
len: 16
v_gene: TRBV28
j_gene: TRBJ1-5
d_gene: .

CDR3aa: CASSEDRGATDTQYF
CDR3nt: TGTGCCAGCAGCGAGGACAGGGGGGCCACAGATACGCAGTATTTT
abundance: many
len: 15
v_gene: TRBV11-3
j_gene: TRBJ2-3
d_gene: TRBD1

CDR3aa: CAISESPLRRDVTYEQYF
CDR3nt: TGTGCCATCAGTGAGAGTCCCCTGAGGCGTGATGTTACCTACGAGCAGTACTTC
abundance: .
len: 18
v_gene: TRBV10-3
j_gene: TRBJ2-7
d_gene: .

CDR3aa: CASSYSRTHGSLLTF
CDR3nt: TGTGCCAGCAGTTACTCCCGAACTCACGGCTCCCTGCTCACCTTC
abundance: many
len: 15
v_gene: TRBV6-5
j_gene: TRBJ1-2
d_gene: .

CDR3aa: CASSSGGGESNEQYF
CDR3nt: TGTGCCAGCAGCTCAGGGGGGGGAGAAAGCAACGAGCAGTACTTC
abundance: many
len: 15
v_gene: TRBV11-2
j_gene: TRBJ2-7
d_gene: .

CDR3aa: CASSGSSRETQYF
CDR3nt: TGTGCCAGCAGCGGATCTAGCAGAGAGACCCAGTACTTC
abundance: .
len: 13
v_gene: TRBV7-9
j_gene: TRBJ2-5
d_gene: .

CDR3aa: CASRDWTGFYGYTF
CDR3nt: TGTGCCAGCAGAGATTGGACAGGGTTCTATGGCTACACCTTC
abundance: many
len: 14
v_gene: TRBV6-5
j_gene: TRBJ1-2
d_gene: TRBD1

CDR3aa: CASSYFSNVHPGYTF
CDR3nt: TGTGCCAGCAGTTACTTCTCAAATGTCCATCCTGGCTACACCTTC
abundance: many
len: 15
v_gene: TRBV6-6
j_gene: TRBJ1-2
d_gene: .

CDR3aa: CSAPKAVDTQYF
CDR3nt: TGCAGTGCGCCGAAAGCGGTGGATACGCAGTATTTT
abundance: few
len: 12
v_gene: TRBV20-1
j_gene: TRBJ2-3
d_gene: .

CDR3aa: CASSLGANGDTQYF
CDR3nt: TGTGCCAGCAGCCTCGGGGCTAACGGAGATACGCAGTATTTT
abundance: many
len: 14
v_gene: TRBV4-2
j_gene: TRBJ2-3
d_gene: .